The 9 T cell receptor beta chains below all came from one sample that was sequenced in a study of T cells in Graves' hyperthyroidism and ophthalmopathy. TCR beta CDR3 region amplification was performed from RNA transcripts. The HTBI primer set drove a first-round RT-PCR of the TCR CDR3. TCRdb re-called the multiplex PCR reads through MiXCR, storing one row per CDR3 protein. Of 85,000 to 110,000 distinct CDR3 sequences in the sample, about half were seen once. The sequencing sample was made of blood. These receptors were obtained from a man aged 40-55 years with Graves' hyperthyroidism.

The table lists this clonotype with many counts. This chain connects TRBV9 to TRBJ2-3; D is tentatively TRBD1 or TRBD2 (6 bases each). Deletions cut 4 bases from V and 5 bases from J, with 26 bases between. Looked up from germline, CDR1 is SGDLS and CDR2 is YYNGEE. The CDR3 loop spans 18 amino acids. CDR3 loop: CASSIGGGPWGIGDTQYF. The CDR3, as DNA: TGTGCCAGCAGCATAGGAGGGGGGCCCTGGGGTATCGGAGATACGCAGTATTTT. Together with reference TRBV9 and TRBJ2-3, the CDR3 gives the full variable domain: DSGVTQTPKHLITATGQRVTLRCSPRSGDLSVYWYQQSLDQGLQFLIQYYNGEERAKGNILERFSAQQFPDLHSELNLSSLELGDSALYFCASSIGGGPWGIGDTQYFGPGTRLTVL.

This clonotype was picked up many times. V gene TRBV15 combines with J gene TRBJ2-1; D ambiguous. Per the germline V gene, CDR1 is LNHNV and CDR2 is YYDKDF (reference sequence). Deletions cut 1 base from V and 5 bases from J, with 9 bases between. This CDR3 contains 14 residues. The CDR3 spells CATSRALGHNEQFF. The CDR3, as DNA: TGTGCCACCAGCAGAGCGCTTGGGCACAATGAGCAGTTCTTC. Full variable domain (missing parts from reference TRBV15 and TRBJ2-1): DAMVIQNPRYQVTQFGKPVTLSCSQTLNHNVMYWYQQKSSQAPKLLFHYYDKDFNNEADTPDNFQSRRPNTSFCFLDIRSPGLGDTAMYLCATSRALGHNEQFFGPGTRLTVL.

On this clonotype: This CDR3 fails to terminate in the conserved phenylalanine or tryptophan, so it likely reflects a read error. V and J are TRBV2 and TRBJ2-7; D is undetermined. Germline assignment: CDR1 SNHLY and CDR2 FYNNEI. The CDR3 has 15 residues. The ends were cut back, 8 bases at V and 4 bases at J, with 21 bases in the middle. The CDR3 loop is CASSPYVALEYEQYS. The CDR3 DNA reads as TGTGCCAGCTCACCATATGTGGCTTTAGAGTACGAGCAGTACTCC.

A few counts support this clonotype. Since a much larger clone is just one base distant, this may be a read error. This chain links TRBV7-2 with TRBJ2-1; 8 bases map to TRBD1. CDR1 SGHTA and CDR2 FQGNSA come from the germline V gene. The CDR3 runs to 15 residues. CDR3 protein: CASSLQGATYNEQSF. CDR3 nucleotides: TGTGCCAGCAGCTTGCAGGGGGCTACTTACAATGAGCAGTCCTTC. Combining the CDR3 with reference TRBV7-2 and TRBJ2-1 gives the whole variable domain GAGVSQSPSNKVTEKGKDVELRCDPISGHTALYWYRQSLGQGLEFLIYFQGNSAPDKSGLPSDRFSAERTGGSVSTLTIQRTQQEDSAVYLCASSLQGATYNEQSFGPGTRLTVL.

CDR3 protein: CSVAGGGDGYEQYF. The DNA of the CDR3 is TGCAGCGTAGCGGGAGGGGGAGATGGCTACGAGCAGTACTTC. V is TRBV29-1 and J is TRBJ2-7; 10 nucleotides match TRBD2. V shed 6 bases and J 3 bases; nucleotides not matched to a gene: 8. Germline CDR1 reads SQVTM; CDR2 reads ANQGSEA. This CDR3 comprises 14 residues.

A single count supports this clonotype. The V call is TRBV20-1, the J call TRBJ1-1, with D tentatively TRBD1 (5 bases). The CDR3 length is 12 residues. Germline CDR1 and CDR2: DFQATT and SNEGSKA (reference sequence). Trimming pared 0 bases from V and 11 bases from J, leaving 13 bases between. CDR3 loop: CSARDPWGGAFF. The CDR3 DNA sequence: TGCAGTGCTAGAGATCCGTGGGGGGGGGCTTTCTTT.

As regards this clonotype: The CDR3 carries no conserved terminal phenylalanine or tryptophan, so it likely arises from a read error. The rearrangement joins TRBV5-4 to TRBJ2-7; 8 nucleotides align to TRBD2. The CDR3 has 14 residues. CDR1 and CDR2 (germline): SGHNT, YYREEE (reference sequence). Trimming removed 2 bases from V and 3 bases from J; junction bases left unmatched: 4. CDR3 loop: CASSFGGGSYEQYC. The CDR3 coding sequence is TGTGCCAGCAGCTTTGGCGGGGGGAGCTACGAGCAGTACTGC.

The genes are TRBV13 and TRBJ1-2; 8 positions match TRBD1. Germline V CDR1 and CDR2: PRHDT, FYEKMQ (reference sequence). The junction had 13 bases not matched to a gene; V was cut back by 8 bases and J by 8 bases. The CDR3 has 14 amino acids. The CDR3 sequence: CASSPTGEVRGYTF. CDR3 in DNA: TGTGCCAGCTCACCGACAGGGGAGGTGCGCGGCTACACCTTC.

This clonotype was seen a handful of times. This chain links TRBV7-2 with TRBJ2-2; 11 bases are shared with TRBD2. The trim removed 6 bases at V and 5 bases at J, leaving 5 bases unmatched. The CDR3 runs 15 residues. Germline V gene data show CDR1 as SGHTA and CDR2 as FQGNSA. CDR3 sequence reads: CASRLAGVRTGELFF. In DNA form, the CDR3 reads TGTGCCAGCAGACTAGCGGGAGTCAGGACCGGGGAGCTGTTTTTT.